This T cell receptor beta chain was captured by sequencing in a study of response to subunit inactivated influenza vaccine. Study-wide findings and caveats: The authors put forward the suggestion that each seasonal influenza vaccination may bring in only a limited number of new T cells.

Germline loops: CDR1 DFQATT, CDR2 SNEGSKA (reference sequence). V dropped 3 bases and J dropped 6 bases, with 12 bases sitting between them. The CDR3 totals 13 residues. TCRdb re-called the RT-PCR reads with MiXCR, one entry per CDR3 protein. This table holds under 950,000 distinct CDR3 sequences, around 20% found once. As for this clonotype: Antigen: not known.

The rearrangement uses TRBV20-1 and TRBJ2-1; D might be TRBD1 or TRBD2, each matching 5 bases. The sample consisted of PBMCs from blood, taken around 5 days after vaccination. The source is a man aged 45-60 years who received an inactivated influenza vaccine. CDR3 nucleotides: TGCAGTGCTAGTTTAGGGGCGGGCAATGAGCAGTTCTTC. This sequence encodes CSASLGAGNEQFF.